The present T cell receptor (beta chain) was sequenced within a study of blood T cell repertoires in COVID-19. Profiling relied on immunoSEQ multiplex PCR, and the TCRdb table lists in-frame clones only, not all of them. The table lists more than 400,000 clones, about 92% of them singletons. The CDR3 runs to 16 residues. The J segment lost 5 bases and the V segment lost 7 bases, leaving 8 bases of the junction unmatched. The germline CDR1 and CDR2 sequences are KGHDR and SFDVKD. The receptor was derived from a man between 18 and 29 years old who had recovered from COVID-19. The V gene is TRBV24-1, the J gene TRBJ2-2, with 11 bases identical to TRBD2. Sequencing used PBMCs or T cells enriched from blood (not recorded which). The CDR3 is CATSLTSGTGTGELFF. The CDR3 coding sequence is TGTGCCACCAGCCTGACTAGCGGGACGGGTACCGGGGAGCTGTTTTTT.